The TCR beta chain under discussion was sequenced for a study of patients and donors after allogeneic stem cell transplantation. TCRdb ran MiXCR on the RT-PCR reads and lists one entry per CDR3 protein. The table lists approximately 150,000 distinct CDR3 sequences, about 29% of them singletons. This clonotype was seen only a few times. V lost 0 bases and J 5 bases, leaving 10 bases between the germline ends. This CDR3 contains 14 residues. The germline V gene encodes CDR1 SGHVS and CDR2 FNYEAQ. This clonotype was sampled from a human donor who was either an allogeneic HSCT recipient or a stem cell or donor lymphocyte infusion donor (not recorded which). It is not recorded whose cells these are; they may come from a transplant donor. The rearrangement uses TRBV7-6 and TRBJ1-1; perhaps TRBD1 as D (5 bases). The material sequenced was blood, either unsorted or a sorted T cell fraction (not recorded which). The CDR3 coding sequence is TGTGCCAGCAGCTTAGCGGGGCAGGGAACTGAAGCTTTCTTT. Its translation is CASSLAGQGTEAFF.